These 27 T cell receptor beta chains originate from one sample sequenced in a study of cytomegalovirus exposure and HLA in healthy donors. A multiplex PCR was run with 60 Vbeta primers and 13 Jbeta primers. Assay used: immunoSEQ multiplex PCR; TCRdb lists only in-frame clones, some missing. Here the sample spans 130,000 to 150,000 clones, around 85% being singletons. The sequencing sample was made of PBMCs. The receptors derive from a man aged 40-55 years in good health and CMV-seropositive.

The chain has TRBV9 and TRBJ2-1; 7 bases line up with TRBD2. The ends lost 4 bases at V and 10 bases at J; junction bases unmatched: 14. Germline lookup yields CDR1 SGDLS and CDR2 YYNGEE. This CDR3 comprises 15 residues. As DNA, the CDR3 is TGTGCCAGCAGCCCAAGTGGGGGGGGTTGGCGGGAGCAGTTCTTC. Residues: CASSPSGGGWREQFF.

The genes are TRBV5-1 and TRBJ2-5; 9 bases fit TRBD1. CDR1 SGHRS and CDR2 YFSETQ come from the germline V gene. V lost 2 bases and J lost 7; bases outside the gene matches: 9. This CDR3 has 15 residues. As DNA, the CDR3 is TGCGCCAGCAGCTTCCCCGGACAGGGGAGTAGGACCCAGTACTTC. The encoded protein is CASSFPGQGSRTQYF.

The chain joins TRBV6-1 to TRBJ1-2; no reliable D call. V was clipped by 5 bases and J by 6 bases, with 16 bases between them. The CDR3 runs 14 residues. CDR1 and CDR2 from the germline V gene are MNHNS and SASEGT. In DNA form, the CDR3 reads TGTGCCAGCAGTCCCGGGGATGCGGATAATGGCTACACCTTC. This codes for CASSPGDADNGYTF.

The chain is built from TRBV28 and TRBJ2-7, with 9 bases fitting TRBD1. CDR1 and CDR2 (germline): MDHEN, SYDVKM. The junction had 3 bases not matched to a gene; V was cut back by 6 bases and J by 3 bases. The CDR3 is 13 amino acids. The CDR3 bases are TGTGCCAGCAGGGGACAGGGATTCTACGAGCAGTACTTC. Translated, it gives CASRGQGFYEQYF.

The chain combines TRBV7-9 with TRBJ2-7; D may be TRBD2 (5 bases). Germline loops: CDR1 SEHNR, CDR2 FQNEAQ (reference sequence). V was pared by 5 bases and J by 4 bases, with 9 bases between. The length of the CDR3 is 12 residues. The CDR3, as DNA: TGTGCCAGCAGCAAAAGGGAGTACGAGCAGTACTTC. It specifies CASSKREYEQYF.

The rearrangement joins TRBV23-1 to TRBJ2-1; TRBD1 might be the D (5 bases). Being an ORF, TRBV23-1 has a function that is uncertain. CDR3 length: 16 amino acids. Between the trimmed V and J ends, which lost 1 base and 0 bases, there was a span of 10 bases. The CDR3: CASSQWGRDSYNEQFF. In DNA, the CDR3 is TGCGCCAGCAGTCAATGGGGCAGGGACTCCTACAATGAGCAGTTCTTC.

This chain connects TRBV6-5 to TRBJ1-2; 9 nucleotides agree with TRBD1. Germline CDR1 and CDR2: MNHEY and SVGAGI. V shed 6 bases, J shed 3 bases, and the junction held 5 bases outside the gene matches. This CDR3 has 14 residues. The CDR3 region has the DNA TGTGCCAGCAGACTGGGACAGGGAGACTATGGCTACACCTTC. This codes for CASRLGQGDYGYTF.

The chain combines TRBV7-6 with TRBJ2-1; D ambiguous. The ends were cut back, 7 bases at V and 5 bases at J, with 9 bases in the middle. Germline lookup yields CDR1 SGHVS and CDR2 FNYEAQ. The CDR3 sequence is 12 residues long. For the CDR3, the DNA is TGTGCCAGCATCAGGTGGGACAATGAGCAGTTCTTC. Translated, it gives CASIRWDNEQFF.

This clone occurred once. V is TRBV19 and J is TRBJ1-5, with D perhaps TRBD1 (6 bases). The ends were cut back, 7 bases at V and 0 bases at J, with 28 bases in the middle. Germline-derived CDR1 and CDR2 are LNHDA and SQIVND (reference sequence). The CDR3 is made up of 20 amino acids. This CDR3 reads CASTSFLTGHLRNSNQPQHF. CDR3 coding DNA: TGTGCCAGTACCTCCTTTTTGACAGGCCACCTTCGAAATAGCAATCAGCCCCAGCATTTT.

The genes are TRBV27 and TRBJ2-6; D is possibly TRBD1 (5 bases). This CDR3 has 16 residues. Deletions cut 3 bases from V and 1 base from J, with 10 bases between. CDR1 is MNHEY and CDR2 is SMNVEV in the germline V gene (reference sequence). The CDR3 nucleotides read TGTGCCAGCAGTTTCCTAGGGGCTTCTGGGGCCAACGTCCTGACTTTC. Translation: CASSFLGASGANVLTF.

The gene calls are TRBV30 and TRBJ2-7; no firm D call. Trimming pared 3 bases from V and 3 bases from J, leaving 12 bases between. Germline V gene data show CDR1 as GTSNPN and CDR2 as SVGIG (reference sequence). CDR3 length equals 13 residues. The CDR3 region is CAWRESPGYEQYF. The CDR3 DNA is TGTGCCTGGAGGGAGAGCCCGGGCTACGAGCAGTACTTC. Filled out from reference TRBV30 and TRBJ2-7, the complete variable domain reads SQTIHQWPATLVQPVGSPLSLECTVEGTSNPNLYWYRQAAGRGLQLLFYSVGIGQISSEVPQNLSASRPQDRQFILSSKKLLLSDSGFYLCAWRESPGYEQYFGPGTRLTVT.

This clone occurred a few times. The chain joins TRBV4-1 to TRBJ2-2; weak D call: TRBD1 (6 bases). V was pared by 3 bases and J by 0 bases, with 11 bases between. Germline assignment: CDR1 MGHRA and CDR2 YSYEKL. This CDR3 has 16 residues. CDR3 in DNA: TGCGCCAGCAGCCAGGGCAGGGGTGCGAACACCGGGGAGCTGTTTTTT. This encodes CASSQGRGANTGELFF.

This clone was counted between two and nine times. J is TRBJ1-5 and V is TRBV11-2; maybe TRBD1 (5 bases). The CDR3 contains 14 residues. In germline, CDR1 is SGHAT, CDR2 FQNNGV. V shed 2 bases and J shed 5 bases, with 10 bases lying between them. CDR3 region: CASSLTGGDQPQHF. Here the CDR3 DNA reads TGTGCCAGCAGCTTAACAGGAGGGGATCAGCCCCAGCATTTT.

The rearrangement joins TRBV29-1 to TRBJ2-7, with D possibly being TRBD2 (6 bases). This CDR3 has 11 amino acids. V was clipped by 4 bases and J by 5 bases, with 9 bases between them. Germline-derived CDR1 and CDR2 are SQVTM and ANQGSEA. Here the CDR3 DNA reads TGCAGCGTTGGATGGAGGGACGAGCAGTACTTC. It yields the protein CSVGWRDEQYF.

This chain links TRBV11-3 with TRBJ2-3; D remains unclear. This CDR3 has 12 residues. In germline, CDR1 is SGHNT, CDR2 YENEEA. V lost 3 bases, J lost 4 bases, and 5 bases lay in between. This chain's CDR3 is CASSFSADTQYF. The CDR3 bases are TGTGCCAGCAGCTTCAGTGCAGATACGCAGTATTTT.

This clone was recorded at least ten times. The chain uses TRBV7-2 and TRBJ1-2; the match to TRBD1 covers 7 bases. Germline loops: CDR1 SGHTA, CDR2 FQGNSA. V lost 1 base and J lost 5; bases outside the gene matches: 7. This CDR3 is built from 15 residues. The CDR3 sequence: CASSLGGGQVYGYTF. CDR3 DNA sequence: TGTGCCAGCAGCTTAGGGGGCGGACAGGTGTATGGCTACACCTTC.

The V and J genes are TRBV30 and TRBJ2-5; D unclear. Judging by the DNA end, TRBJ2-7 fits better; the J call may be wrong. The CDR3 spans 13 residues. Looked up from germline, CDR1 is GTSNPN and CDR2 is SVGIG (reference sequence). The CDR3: CAWSVVVPYEQYF. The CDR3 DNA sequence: TGTGCCTGGAGTGTGGTAGTACCCTACGAGCAGTACTTC.

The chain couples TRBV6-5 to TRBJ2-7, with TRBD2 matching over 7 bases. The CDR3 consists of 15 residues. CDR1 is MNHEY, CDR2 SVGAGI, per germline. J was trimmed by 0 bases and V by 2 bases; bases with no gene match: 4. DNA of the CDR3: TGTGCCAGCAGTTACCGAGCGGGGCTCTCCTACGAGCAGTACTTC. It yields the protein CASSYRAGLSYEQYF.

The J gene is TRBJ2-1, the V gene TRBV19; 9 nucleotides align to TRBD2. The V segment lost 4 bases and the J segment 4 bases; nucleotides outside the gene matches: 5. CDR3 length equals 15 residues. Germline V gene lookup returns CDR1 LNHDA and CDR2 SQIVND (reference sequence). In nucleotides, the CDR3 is TGTGCCAGTAGTAGGGCGGGGGGGCCATACAATGAGCAGTTCTTC. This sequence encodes CASSRAGGPYNEQFF.

As DNA, the CDR3 is TGTGCCAGCAGTTTGGGACAGCTCTATGGCTACACCTTC. Protein sequence: CASSLGQLYGYTF. The chain has TRBV6-1 and TRBJ1-2; 7 nucleotides align to TRBD1. The length of the CDR3 is 13 residues. Germline V lookup: CDR1 MNHNS, CDR2 SASEGT. V trimming: 5 bases; J trimming: 4 bases; junction bases outside the gene matches: 4.

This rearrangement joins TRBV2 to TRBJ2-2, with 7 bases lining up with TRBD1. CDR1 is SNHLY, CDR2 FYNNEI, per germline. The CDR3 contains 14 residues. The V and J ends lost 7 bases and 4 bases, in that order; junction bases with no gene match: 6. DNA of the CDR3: TGTGCCAGCACAGGGGGAAGAGGCACCGGGGAGCTGTTTTTT. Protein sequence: CASTGGRGTGELFF.

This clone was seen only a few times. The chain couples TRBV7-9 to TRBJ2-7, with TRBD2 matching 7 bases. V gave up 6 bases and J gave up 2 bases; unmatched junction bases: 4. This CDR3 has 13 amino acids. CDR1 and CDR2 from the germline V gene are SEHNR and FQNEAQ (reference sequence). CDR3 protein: CASRGGSTYEQYF. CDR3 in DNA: TGTGCCAGCAGGGGCGGGAGCACCTACGAGCAGTACTTC.

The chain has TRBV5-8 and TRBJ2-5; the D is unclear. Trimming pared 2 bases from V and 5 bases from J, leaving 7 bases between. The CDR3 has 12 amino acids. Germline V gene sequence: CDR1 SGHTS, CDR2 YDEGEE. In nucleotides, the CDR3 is TGTGCCAGCAGCTTTCCGAGGGAGACCCAGTACTTC. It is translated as CASSFPRETQYF. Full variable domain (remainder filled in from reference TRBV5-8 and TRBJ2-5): EAGVTQSPTHLIKTRGQQATLRCSPISGHTSVYWYQQALGLGLQFLLWYDEGEERNRGNFPPRFSGRQFPNYSSELNVNALELEDSALYLCASSFPRETQYFGPGTRLLVL.

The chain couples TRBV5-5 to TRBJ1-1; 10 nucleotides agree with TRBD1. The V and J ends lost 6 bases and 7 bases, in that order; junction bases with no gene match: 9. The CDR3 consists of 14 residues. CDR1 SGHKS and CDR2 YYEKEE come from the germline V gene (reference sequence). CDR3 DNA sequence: TGTGCCAGCAACCTCGGACAGGGGGTGGGTGAAGCTTTCTTT. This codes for CASNLGQGVGEAFF.

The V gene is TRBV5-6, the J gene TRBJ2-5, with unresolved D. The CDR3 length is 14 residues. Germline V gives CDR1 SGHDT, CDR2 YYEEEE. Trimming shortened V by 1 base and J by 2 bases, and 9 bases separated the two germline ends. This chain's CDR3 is CASSLYDKQETQYF. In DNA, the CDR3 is TGTGCCAGCAGCTTGTACGACAAGCAAGAGACCCAGTACTTC.

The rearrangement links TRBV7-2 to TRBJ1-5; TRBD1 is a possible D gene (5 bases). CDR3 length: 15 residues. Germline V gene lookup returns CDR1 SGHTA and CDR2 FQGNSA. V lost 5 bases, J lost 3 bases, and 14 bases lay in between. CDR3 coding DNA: TGTGCCAGCAGCGGAGGGGACGGAGTCAATCAGCCCCAGCATTTT. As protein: CASSGGDGVNQPQHF.

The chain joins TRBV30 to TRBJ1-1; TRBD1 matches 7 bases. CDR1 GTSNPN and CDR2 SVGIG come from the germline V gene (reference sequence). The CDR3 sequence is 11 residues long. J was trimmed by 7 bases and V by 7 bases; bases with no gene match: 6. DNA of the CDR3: TGTGCCTTAGGACAGGCTTTTGAAGCTTTCTTT. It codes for CALGQAFEAFF.